These 12 T cell receptor beta chains came from one sample sequenced in a study of shared clonotypes between healthy human individuals. CD45RO-negative cells were positively selected for CCR7, leaving out terminally differentiated effector memory CD45RA+ cells. The assay was immunoSEQ multiplex PCR, and TCRdb's table has in-frame clones only and misses some. The profile shows 550,000 to 650,000 clones, roughly 95% of them singletons. Sequenced: naive CD8+ T cells sorted from blood. All receptors come from a woman aged 25 to 39 in good health.

V and J are TRBV5-3 and TRBJ1-2; D remains unclear. TRBV5-3 is placed among ORFs of uncertain function. V was pared by 3 bases and J by 8 bases, with 11 bases between. CDR3 size: 12 residues. The DNA for the CDR3 is TGTGCCAGAAGCTACGTACTAAGGGGCTACACCTTC. Translation: CARSYVLRGYTF.

The chain joins TRBV5-1 to TRBJ2-7, with D possibly matching TRBD2 (5 bases). Germline CDR1 reads SGHRS; CDR2 reads YFSETQ. Trimming cost V 1 base and J 6 bases, with 11 bases left between them. This CDR3 spans 13 amino acids. The DNA for the CDR3 is TGCGCCAGCAGCTTGAGCGGCCGGGGCGAGCAGTACTTC. This sequence encodes CASSLSGRGEQYF.

The V call is TRBV7-9, the J call TRBJ2-7; D may be TRBD2 (6 bases). V was clipped by 3 bases and J by 10 bases, with 19 bases between them. The CDR3 extends over 14 amino acids. From germline, CDR1 is SEHNR and CDR2 FQNEAQ (reference sequence). CDR3 DNA sequence: TGTGCCAGCAGCTTCCGGGACGGGTGGGACTCTCAGTACTTC. Translated, it gives CASSFRDGWDSQYF.

This clone was found many times. The chain carries TRBV7-8 and TRBJ1-5; D is undetermined. Germline-derived CDR1 and CDR2 are SGHVS and FQNEAQ. The CDR3 is 15 amino acids. Trimming shortened V by 5 bases and J by 3 bases, and 14 bases separated the two germline ends. The CDR3 here is CASSPENGNNQPQHF. CDR3 coding DNA: TGTGCCAGCAGCCCTGAAAACGGGAACAATCAGCCCCAGCATTTT.

In nucleotides, the CDR3 is TGTGCCAGCCAGGGAGGGAACGGCAATCAGCCCCAGCATTTT. Translated, it gives CASQGGNGNQPQHF. The chain is built from TRBV19 and TRBJ1-5, with a weak D call TRBD1 (5 bases). CDR3 size: 14 residues. V lost 9 bases and J lost 2, with 14 bases in between. The germline V gene encodes CDR1 LNHDA and CDR2 SQIVND (reference sequence). Complete variable domain (other parts from reference TRBV19 and TRBJ1-5): DGGITQSPKYLFRKEGQNVTLSCEQNLNHDAMYWYRQDPGQGLRLIYYSQIVNDFQKGDIAEGYSVSREKKESFPLTVTSAQKNPTAFYLCASQGGNGNQPQHFGDGTRLSIL.

The chain couples TRBV10-2 to TRBJ2-7; a possible D gene is TRBD1 (5 bases). There are 11 residues in the CDR3. V lost 3 bases and J lost 6, with 6 bases in between. Looked up from germline, CDR1 is WSHSY and CDR2 is SAAADI. CDR3 DNA sequence: TGCGCCAGCAGTGACAGGGCCGAGCAGTACTTC. Translated: CASSDRAEQYF.

V usage is TRBV4-2 and J usage is TRBJ1-2; D gene unclear. Deletions cut 1 base from V and 8 bases from J, with 11 bases between. Germline-derived CDR1 and CDR2 are LGHNA and YNFKEQ. The CDR3 contains 13 residues. The CDR3 sequence: CASSQVGGYGYTF. The CDR3 DNA sequence: TGTGCCAGCAGCCAAGTCGGAGGGTACGGCTACACCTTC.

This chain links TRBV6-5 with TRBJ2-7; the match to TRBD2 covers 9 bases. CDR1 is MNHEY and CDR2 is SVGAGI in the germline V gene. J gave up 1 base and V 5 bases, and 6 bases lay outside the gene matches. The CDR3 is made up of 15 amino acids. Here the CDR3 reads CASSPTSGPSYEQYF. The CDR3 nucleotides read TGTGCCAGCAGTCCCACTAGCGGGCCTTCCTACGAGCAGTACTTC.

The rearrangement joins TRBV21-1 to TRBJ2-2; the D call TRBD2 from the table was never checked on the DNA. TRBV21-1 is a pseudogene. The CDR3 totals 17 residues. CDR3 bases: TGTGCCAGCAGCATAGGGCTAGCGGGAGGAAGGGCCTGGGAGCTGTTTTTT. Translated: CASSIGLAGGRAWELFF.

The chain joins TRBV27 to TRBJ2-7; TRBD2 matches at 13 bases. The CDR3 runs 14 residues. Germline V gene data show CDR1 as MNHEY and CDR2 as SMNVEV (reference sequence). J lost 7 bases, V lost 7 bases, and 7 bases had no gene match. This CDR3 is CASTWTSGSREQYF. The CDR3 nucleotides are TGTGCCAGCACCTGGACTAGCGGGAGTAGGGAGCAGTACTTC.

The chain employs TRBV10-1 and TRBJ1-1, with TRBD1 matching over 10 bases. The length of the CDR3 is 13 residues. Germline values: CDR1 WNHNN, CDR2 SYGVQD (reference sequence). Unmatched junction bases numbered 8, after V lost 6 bases and J lost 10 bases. The CDR3 DNA reads TGCGCCAGCAGCGGGACAGGGGAATCGGGAGCTTTCTTT. The encoded protein is CASSGTGESGAFF.

The chain carries TRBV5-6 and TRBJ2-5; 7 bases are a match to TRBD2. In germline, CDR1 is SGHDT, CDR2 YYEEEE. The CDR3 covers 15 residues. With 0 bases clipped from V and 4 bases from J, the junction kept 6 bases outside the gene matches. CDR3 sequence: CASSLGGGVPETQYF. CDR3 in DNA: TGTGCCAGCAGCTTGGGGGGAGGGGTCCCAGAGACCCAGTACTTC.